This T cell receptor beta chain was captured by sequencing in a study of CD8 T cells in ankylosing spondylitis. Study findings and constraints: The clones that were linked to disease were reported to be significantly enriched in matched synovial fluid samples from ankylosing spondylitis patients. What appeared characteristic of ankylosing spondylitis blood was a TCR beta motif of under 10 highly homologous variants. Relatively scarce in peripheral blood, disease-linked clones were CD8+.

Quantitative 5'-RACE with molecular barcodes produced the TCR beta libraries. TCRdb independently ran MiXCR on the 5' RACE reads; one entry per CDR3 protein. The repertoire holds 250,000 to 400,000 distinct CDR3 sequences, with around a tenth as singletons. This clonotype was counted only a few times. The antigen is undetermined. This receptor was obtained from a female donor with ankylosing spondylitis or in good health (not recorded which). The material sequenced was blood, either unsorted or a sorted T cell fraction (not recorded which).

The CDR3 loop reads CASRNLAGDAYEQYF. DNA of the CDR3: TGCGCCAGCAGAAATCTAGCGGGGGACGCCTACGAGCAGTACTTC. V is TRBV5-1 and J is TRBJ2-7; 10 bases are a match to TRBD2. CDR3 length: 15 residues. The germline gives CDR1 SGHRS, CDR2 YFSETQ. With V trimmed by 5 bases and J by 2 bases, 7 bases remained unmatched.